The rows below give T cell receptor beta chains drawn from one sample of a study of blood T cell repertoires in COVID-19. The method was immunoSEQ multiplex PCR; TCRdb's version includes in-frame clones alone and lacks a portion of them. The sample holds around 300,000 clones; around 90% are singletons and the top ten take around 0.9%. The sequenced material came from PBMCs or T cells enriched from blood (not recorded which). These receptors were taken from a young woman who had recovered from COVID-19. CDR3s include the opening cysteine and the closing phenylalanine or tryptophan. Each record gives: clone size, V gene, J gene, D gene, CDR3 DNA, CDR3 protein. A D gene is named only where the DNA matches it firmly. Size tells how often a clone was seen (once, few, many) or the class of an expanded clone, and some rows leave it out.

once	TRBV25-1	TRBJ2-2	.	TGTGCCAGCAGTGATCCGACAGGTAGCCCCGGGGAGCTGTTTTTT	CASSDPTGSPGELFF
.	TRBV7-3	TRBJ2-3	TRBD2	TGTGCCAGCAGCTTAGTGCTAGCGGCAGGCACAGATACGCAGTATTTT	CASSLVLAAGTDTQYF
few	TRBV4-1	TRBJ1-2	.	TGCGCCAGCAGCCAAGATGACGGGGTGAGTGGCTACACCTTC	CASSQDDGVSGYTF
few	TRBV4-1	TRBJ2-1	TRBD2	TGCGCCAGCAGCGCCCTAGCGGGGGGAGTCTGGCAGTTCTTC	CASSALAGGVWQFF
.	TRBV11-2	TRBJ1-4	TRBD1	TGTGCCAGCAGCCCAACGGGCAGGGGGTCAACTAATGAAAAACTGTTTTTT	CASSPTGRGSTNEKLFF
.	TRBV28	TRBJ1-4	.	TGTGCCAGCAGTCGTCCGGGGTTGGGGGCTATAAATGAAAAACTGTTTTTT	CASSRPGLGAINEKLFF
.	TRBV29-1	TRBJ2-3	.	TGCAGCGTTCTAGCCCCCTTCACAGATACGCAGTATTTT	CSVLAPFTDTQYF
once	TRBV27	TRBJ2-7	.	TGTGCCAGCAGTTTTGGGTCAGGGGTCCTCAATAGGGAGCAGTACTTC	CASSFGSGVLNREQYF
.	TRBV7-9	TRBJ2-1	TRBD2	TGTGCCAGCAGCTTGGGCGGGGGTTATCAGTTCTTC	CASSLGGGYQFF
.	TRBV11-2	TRBJ1-6	.	TGTGCCAGCAGCTTAGATGTCAGGGGCTCCTATAATTCACCCCTCCACTTT	CASSLDVRGSYNSPLHF
.	TRBV12-3/TRBV12-4	TRBJ2-3	.	TGTGCCAGCCGCCTCAGGGATACGCAGTATTTT	CASRLRDTQYF
.	TRBV5-4	TRBJ2-3	TRBD2	TGTGCCAGCAGCTTGGAAGGGACTAGCGGGAGGGGCACAGATACGCAGTATTTT	CASSLEGTSGRGTDTQYF
.	TRBV9	TRBJ2-7	TRBD1	TGTGCCAGCAGCGCCGAAGGACAGGGTGACGAGCAGTACTTC	CASSAEGQGDEQYF
.	TRBV6-5	TRBJ1-6	.	TGTGCCAGCACTTGGGGGCAGGTCGATTCACCCCCCCACTTT	CASTWGQVDSPPHF
.	TRBV27	TRBJ2-2	TRBD2	TGTGCCAGCAGTTTAATAGCGGGAGACACCGGGGAGCTGTTTTTT	CASSLIAGDTGELFF
.	TRBV28	TRBJ2-5	TRBD2	TGTGCCAGCAGTTTATATGTGGCGGGGGGACCAAATTGGGCAGAGACCCAGTACTTC	CASSLYVAGGPNWAETQYF
.	TRBV5-4	TRBJ2-6	.	TGTGCCAGCAGAGACGGGGTCGGGGCCAACGTCCTGACTTTC	CASRDGVGANVLTF
.	TRBV28	TRBJ2-1	TRBD2	TGTGCCAGTAAGGGAGGGGCCAGCTCCTACAATGAGCAGTTCTTC	CASKGGASSYNEQFF
.	TRBV5-1	TRBJ2-1	TRBD2	TGCGCCAGCAGCTTTTCGACTAGCGGGGGTGACAATGAGCAGTTCTTC	CASSFSTSGGDNEQFF
.	TRBV28	TRBJ2-5	TRBD2	TGTGCCAGCAGTTTACTTCCGGGGCTAGCGGCTGAGACCCAGTACTTC	CASSLLPGLAAETQYF
.	TRBV29-1	TRBJ1-2	TRBD1	TGCAGCGTTGGACAGGGTGCCGTAGGTGGCTACACCTTC	CSVGQGAVGGYTF
few	TRBV5-4	TRBJ1-2	TRBD1	TGTGCCAGCAGCTTAAGATTAGCAACAAGGCTGACAGGGTTAGATGGCTACACCTTC	CASSLRLATRLTGLDGYTF
.	TRBV27	TRBJ2-3	TRBD1	TGTGCCAGCAGTTTATTAAGGCGGACAGGGGGCACAGATACGCAGTATTTT	CASSLLRRTGGTDTQYF
.	TRBV7-3	TRBJ2-4	.	TGTGCCAGCAGCTATCGGGGGTCAGACATTCAGTACTTC	CASSYRGSDIQYF
.	TRBV4-1	TRBJ1-1	.	TGCGCCAGCAGCCAAGATTTGCCAGATGAAGCTTTCTTT	CASSQDLPDEAFF
.	TRBV29-1	TRBJ2-1	.	TGCAGCGTTGAAGGGCCCGTCACAGGGTTCAATGAGCAGTTCTTC	CSVEGPVTGFNEQFF
.	TRBV27	TRBJ2-2	.	TGTGCCAGCAGTTTGGGCCTCAGGGCGTTCCGAAACACCGGGGAGCTGTTTTTT	CASSLGLRAFRNTGELFF
.	TRBV5-1	TRBJ2-3	TRBD2	TGCGCCAGCAGCACGGGACTAGCGGGACTGAGCACAGATACGCAGTATTTT	CASSTGLAGLSTDTQYF
.	TRBV5-1	TRBJ1-2	TRBD1	TGCGCCAGCAGCTCCCCTGGCGACAGGGTCGGTTATGGCTACACCTTC	CASSSPGDRVGYGYTF
.	TRBV15	TRBJ2-1	TRBD1	TGTGCCACCAGCAGACGACAGGGGTACAATGAGCAGTTCTTC	CATSRRQGYNEQFF
.	TRBV19	TRBJ2-1	TRBD2	TGTGCCAGTTTAAGCGGGGGGGCCTCCAATGAGCAGTTCTTC	CASLSGGASNEQFF
.	TRBV5-4	TRBJ2-5	TRBD1	TGTGCCAGCAGCTCCCGGGACAGCCAAGAGACCCAGTACTTC	CASSSRDSQETQYF
.	TRBV7-2	TRBJ2-7	.	TGTGCCAGCAGCTCCTCACCCCTGGACAGCTATCATTACTACGAGCAGTACTTC	CASSSSPLDSYHYYEQYF
.	TRBV28	TRBJ2-7	.	TGTGCCAGCACCGAGCCCCCCTACGAGCAGTACTTC	CASTEPPYEQYF
.	TRBV13	TRBJ2-3	TRBD1	TGTGCCAGCAGCCCGGGGACAGGGAAGAGGGCAGATACGCAGTATTTT	CASSPGTGKRADTQYF
.	TRBV2	TRBJ1-5	.	TGTGCCAGCAGTGTAGGGAGTAGCAATCAGCCCCAGCATTTT	CASSVGSSNQPQHF
.	TRBV7-6	TRBJ2-3	TRBD2	TGTGCCAGCAGCTTAGGAGCTAGCGGGGGACCAAGCACAGATACGCAGTATTTT	CASSLGASGGPSTDTQYF
.	TRBV3-1/TRBV3-2	TRBJ2-3	.	TGTGCCAGCAGCCGGACACTCAAGGGAACAGATACGCAGTATTTT	CASSRTLKGTDTQYF
.	TRBV28	TRBJ1-2	TRBD1	TGTGCCAGCAGTTTCCAGGACAGGGATAGGAGGGGCTACACCTTC	CASSFQDRDRRGYTF
.	TRBV6-2/TRBV6-3	TRBJ1-1	.	TGTGCCAGCAGTAATGTCTTGTTAGGGGCGGGAGCTGAAGCTTTCTTT	CASSNVLLGAGAEAFF
.	TRBV3-1/TRBV3-2	TRBJ1-4	.	TGTGCCAGCAGCCAAGGAGGACAGCTCGAAAAACTGTTTTTT	CASSQGGQLEKLFF
.	TRBV27	TRBJ2-7	TRBD1	TGTGCCAGCGGAGAAATACACGGGACAGGCCCCTCCTACGAGCAGTACTTC	CASGEIHGTGPSYEQYF